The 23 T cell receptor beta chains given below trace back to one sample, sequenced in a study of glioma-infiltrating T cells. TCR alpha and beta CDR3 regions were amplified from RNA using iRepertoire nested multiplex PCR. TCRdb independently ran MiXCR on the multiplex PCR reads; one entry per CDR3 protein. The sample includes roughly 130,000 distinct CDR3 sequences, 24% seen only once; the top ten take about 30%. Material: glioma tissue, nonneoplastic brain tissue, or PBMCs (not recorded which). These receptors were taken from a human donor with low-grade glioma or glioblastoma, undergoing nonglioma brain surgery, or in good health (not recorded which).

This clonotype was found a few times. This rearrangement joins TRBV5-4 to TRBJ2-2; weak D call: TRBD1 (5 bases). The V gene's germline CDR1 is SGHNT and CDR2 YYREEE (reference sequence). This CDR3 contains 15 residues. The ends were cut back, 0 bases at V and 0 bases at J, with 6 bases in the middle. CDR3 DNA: TGTGCCAGCAGCTTGGACAGGTCGAACACCGGGGAGCTGTTTTTT. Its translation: CASSLDRSNTGELFF.

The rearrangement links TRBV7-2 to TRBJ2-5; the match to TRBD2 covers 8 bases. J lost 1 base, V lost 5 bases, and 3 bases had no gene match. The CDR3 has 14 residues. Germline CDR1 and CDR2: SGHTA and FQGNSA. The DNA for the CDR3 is TGTGCCAGCAGCCTCGGGGGGGTCCAAGAGACCCAGTACTTC. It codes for CASSLGGVQETQYF.

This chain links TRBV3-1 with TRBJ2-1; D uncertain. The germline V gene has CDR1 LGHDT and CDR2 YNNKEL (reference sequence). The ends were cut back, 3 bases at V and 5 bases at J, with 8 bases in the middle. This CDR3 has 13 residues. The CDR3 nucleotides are TGTGCCAGCAGCCACCGGCCAAACAATGAGCAGTTCTTC. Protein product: CASSHRPNNEQFF.

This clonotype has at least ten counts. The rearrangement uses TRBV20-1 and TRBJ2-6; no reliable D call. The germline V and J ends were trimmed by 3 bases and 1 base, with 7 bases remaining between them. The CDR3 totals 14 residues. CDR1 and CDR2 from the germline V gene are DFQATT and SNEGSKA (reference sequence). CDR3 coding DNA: TGCAGTGCTAGTTCGGAGTCTGGGGCCAACGTCCTGACTTTC. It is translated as CSASSESGANVLTF.

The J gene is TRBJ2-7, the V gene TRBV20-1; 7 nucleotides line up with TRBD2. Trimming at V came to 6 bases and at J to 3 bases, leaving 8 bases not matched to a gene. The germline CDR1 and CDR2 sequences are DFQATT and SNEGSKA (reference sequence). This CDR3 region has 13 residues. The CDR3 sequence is CSARSRGVYEQYV. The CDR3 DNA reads TGCAGTGCCAGGTCCCGGGGGGTCTACGAGCAGTACGTC.

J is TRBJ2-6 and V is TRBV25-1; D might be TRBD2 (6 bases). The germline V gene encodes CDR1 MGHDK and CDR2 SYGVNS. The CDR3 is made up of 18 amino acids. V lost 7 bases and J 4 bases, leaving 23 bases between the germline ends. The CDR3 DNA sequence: TGTGCCAGCACCGGAGGCGGGGTACTGGGAGCCGGGGCCAACGTCCTGACTTTC. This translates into CASTGGGVLGAGANVLTF.

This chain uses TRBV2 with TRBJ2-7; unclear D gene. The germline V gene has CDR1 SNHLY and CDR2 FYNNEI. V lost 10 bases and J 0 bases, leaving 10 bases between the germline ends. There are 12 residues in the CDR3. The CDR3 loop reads CATHSTSYEQYV. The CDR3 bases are TGTGCCACCCATAGTACCTCCTACGAGCAGTACGTC.

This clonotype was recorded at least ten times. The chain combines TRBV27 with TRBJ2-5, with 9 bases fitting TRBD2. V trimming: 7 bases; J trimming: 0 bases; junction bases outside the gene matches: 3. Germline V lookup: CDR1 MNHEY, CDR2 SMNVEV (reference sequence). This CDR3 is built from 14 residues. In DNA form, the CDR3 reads TGTGCCAGCAATCTAGCGGGGTACCAAGAGACCCAGTACTTC. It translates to CASNLAGYQETQYF.

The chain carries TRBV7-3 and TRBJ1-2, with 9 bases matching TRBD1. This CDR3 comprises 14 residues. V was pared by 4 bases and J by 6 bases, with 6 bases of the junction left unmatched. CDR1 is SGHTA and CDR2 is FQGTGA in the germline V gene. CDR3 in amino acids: CASSSTGGADGYTF. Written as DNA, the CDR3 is TGTGCCAGCAGCTCTACAGGGGGCGCAGATGGCTACACCTTC. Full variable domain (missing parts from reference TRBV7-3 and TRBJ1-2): GAGVSQTPSNKVTEKGKYVELRCDPISGHTALYWYRQSLGQGPEFLIYFQGTGAADDSGLPNDRFFAVRPEGSVSTLKIQRTERGDSAVYLCASSSTGGADGYTFGSGTRLTVV.

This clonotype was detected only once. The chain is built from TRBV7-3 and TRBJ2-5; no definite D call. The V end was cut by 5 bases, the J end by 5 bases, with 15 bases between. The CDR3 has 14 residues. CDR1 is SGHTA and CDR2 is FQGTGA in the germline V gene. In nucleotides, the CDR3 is TGTGCCAGCAGCCCATGGGCGGATCCGGAGACCCAGTACTTC. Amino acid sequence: CASSPWADPETQYF.

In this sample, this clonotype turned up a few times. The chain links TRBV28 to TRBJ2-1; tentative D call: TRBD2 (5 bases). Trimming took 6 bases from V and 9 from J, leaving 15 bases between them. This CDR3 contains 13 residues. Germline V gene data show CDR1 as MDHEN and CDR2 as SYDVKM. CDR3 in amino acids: CASSGYMGAEQFF. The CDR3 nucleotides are TGTGCCAGCAGCGGTTACATGGGAGCTGAGCAGTTCTTC. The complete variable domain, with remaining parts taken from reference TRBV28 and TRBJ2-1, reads DVKVTQSSRYLVKRTGEKVFLECVQDMDHENMFWYRQDPGLGLRLIYFSYDVKMKEKGDIPEGYSVSREKKERFSLILESASTNQTSMYLCASSGYMGAEQFFGPGTRLTVL.

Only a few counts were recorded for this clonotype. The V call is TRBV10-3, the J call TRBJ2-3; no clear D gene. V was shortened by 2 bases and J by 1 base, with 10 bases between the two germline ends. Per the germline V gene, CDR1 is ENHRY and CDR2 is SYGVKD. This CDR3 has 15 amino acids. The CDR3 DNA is TGTGCCATCAGTGAGGGCCTCGGGCGCACAGATACGCAGTATTTT. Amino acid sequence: CAISEGLGRTDTQYF.

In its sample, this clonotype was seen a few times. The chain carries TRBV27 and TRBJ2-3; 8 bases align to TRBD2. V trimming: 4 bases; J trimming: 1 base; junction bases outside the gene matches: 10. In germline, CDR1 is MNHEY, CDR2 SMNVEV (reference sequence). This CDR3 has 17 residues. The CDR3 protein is CASSSRFGRGGTDTQYF. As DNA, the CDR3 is TGTGCCAGCAGTTCCAGGTTCGGGCGGGGGGGCACAGATACGCAGTATTTT.

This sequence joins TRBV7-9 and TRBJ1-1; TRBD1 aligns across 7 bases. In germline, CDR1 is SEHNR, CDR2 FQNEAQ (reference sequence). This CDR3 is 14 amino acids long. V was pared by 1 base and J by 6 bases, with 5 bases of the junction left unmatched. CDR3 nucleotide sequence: TGTGCCAGCAGCTTAGAGGGGGCGCGAGCTGAAGCTTTCTTT. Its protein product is CASSLEGARAEAFF.

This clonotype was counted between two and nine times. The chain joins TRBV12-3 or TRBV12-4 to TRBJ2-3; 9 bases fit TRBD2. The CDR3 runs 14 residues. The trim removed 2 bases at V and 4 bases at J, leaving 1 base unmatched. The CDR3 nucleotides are TGTGCCAGCAGTTTACGACTAGCGGCAGATACGCAGTATTTT. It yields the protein CASSLRLAADTQYF.

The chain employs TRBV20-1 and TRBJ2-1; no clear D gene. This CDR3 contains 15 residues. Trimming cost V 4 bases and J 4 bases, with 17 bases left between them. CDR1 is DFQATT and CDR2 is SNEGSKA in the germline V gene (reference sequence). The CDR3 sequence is CSAIRGGVSYNEQFF. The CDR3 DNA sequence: TGCAGTGCTATCCGCGGTGGGGTTTCATACAATGAGCAGTTCTTC.

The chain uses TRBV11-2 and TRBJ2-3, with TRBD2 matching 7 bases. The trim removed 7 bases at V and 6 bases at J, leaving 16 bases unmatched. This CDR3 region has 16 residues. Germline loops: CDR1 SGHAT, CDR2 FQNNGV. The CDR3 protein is CASIFSIAGHSDTQYF. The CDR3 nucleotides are TGTGCCAGCATCTTTTCGATAGCGGGCCACTCGGATACGCAGTATTTT.

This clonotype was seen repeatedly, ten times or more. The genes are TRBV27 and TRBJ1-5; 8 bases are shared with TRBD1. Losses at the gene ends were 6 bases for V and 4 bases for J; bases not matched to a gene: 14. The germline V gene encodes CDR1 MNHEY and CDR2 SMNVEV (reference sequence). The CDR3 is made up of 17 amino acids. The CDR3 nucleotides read TGTGCCAGCAGCCCTGTCGCCGGACAGGGCCTAAATCAGCCCCAGCATTTT. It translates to CASSPVAGQGLNQPQHF.

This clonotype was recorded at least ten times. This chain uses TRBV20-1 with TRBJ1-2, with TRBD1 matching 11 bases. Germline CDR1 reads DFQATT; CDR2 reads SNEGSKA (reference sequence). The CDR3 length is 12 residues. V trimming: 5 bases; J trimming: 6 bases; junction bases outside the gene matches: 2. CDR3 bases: TGCAGTGCTTGGACAGGGGGCGATGGCTACACCTTC. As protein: CSAWTGGDGYTF.

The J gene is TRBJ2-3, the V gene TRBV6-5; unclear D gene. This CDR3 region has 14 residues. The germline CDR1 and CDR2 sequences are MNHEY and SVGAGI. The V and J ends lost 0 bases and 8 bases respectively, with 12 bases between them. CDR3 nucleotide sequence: TGTGCCAGCAGTTACTCGGACGCGTTTGCTACGCAGTATTTT. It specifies CASSYSDAFATQYF.

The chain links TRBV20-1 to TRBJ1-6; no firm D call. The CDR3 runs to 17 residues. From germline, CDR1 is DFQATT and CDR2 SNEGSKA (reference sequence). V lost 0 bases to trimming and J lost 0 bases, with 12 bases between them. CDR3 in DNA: TGCAGTGCTAGAGATAGATGGGTTCACTCCTATAATTCACCCCTCCACTTT. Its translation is CSARDRWVHSYNSPLHF.

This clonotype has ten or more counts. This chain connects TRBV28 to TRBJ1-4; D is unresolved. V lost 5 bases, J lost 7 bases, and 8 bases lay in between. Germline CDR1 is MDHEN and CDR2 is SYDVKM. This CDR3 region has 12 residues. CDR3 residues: CASSTPAEKLFF. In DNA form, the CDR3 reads TGTGCCAGCAGTACCCCGGCTGAAAAACTGTTTTTT.

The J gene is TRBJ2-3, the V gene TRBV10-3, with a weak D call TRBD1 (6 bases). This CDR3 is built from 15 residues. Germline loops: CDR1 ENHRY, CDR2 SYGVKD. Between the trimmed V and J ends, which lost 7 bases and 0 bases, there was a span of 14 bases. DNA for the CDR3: TGTGCCATCAAATGGGGACAAGTAAGCACAGATACGCAGTATTTT. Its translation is CAIKWGQVSTDTQYF.